Below, 2 T cell receptor beta chains from the same sample are listed, as sequenced in a study of blood T cells in healthy people across ages. A second 7 to 11 cycle PCR used barcoded and J-beta primers. In TCRdb, the 5' RACE reads were re-called with MiXCR into one record per CDR3 protein. The sample includes about 1 million distinct CDR3 sequences, almost 25% of them seen just once. These data were also reused for a study on T cells of mothers and their children.

Input material: blood. These receptors were collected from a girl aged 2 to 9 in good health.

This clonotype was detected a few times. The chain links TRBV29-1 to TRBJ2-1; 15 bases fit TRBD2. Losses at the gene ends were 1 base for V and 7 bases for J; bases not matched to a gene: 2. The germline gives CDR1 SQVTM, CDR2 ANQGSEA. This CDR3 is built from 15 residues. This CDR3 reads CSVEGTSGRANEQFF. DNA for the CDR3: TGCAGCGTTGAAGGGACTAGCGGGAGGGCAAATGAGCAGTTCTTC.

This clonotype was observed at least ten times. CDR3 sequence (DNA): TGTGCCAGCAGCCCCGACAGAAGCAATCAGCCCCAGCATTTT. Translating gives CASSPDRSNQPQHF. V and J are TRBV7-2 and TRBJ1-5, with a tentative D call TRBD1 (5 bases). CDR1 is SGHTA and CDR2 is FQGNSA in the germline V gene. The ends were cut back, 5 bases at V and 1 base at J, with 9 bases in the middle. This CDR3 is 14 amino acids long.